This T cell receptor (beta chain) derives from a study of blood T cells in healthy people across ages. Looked up from germline, CDR1 is SNHLY and CDR2 is FYNNEI. This CDR3 spans 15 amino acids. Trimming cost V 4 bases and J 4 bases; bases outside gene matches: 5. The study drew donors from healthy Caucasian individuals in Russia aged roughly 6 to 95. Together with a sample-barcoded 5' primer, a J-beta primer mix was included in a second PCR lasting about 6 to 11 cycles. TCRdb re-called the 5' RACE reads through MiXCR, storing one row per CDR3 protein. This repertoire shows 600,000 to 1,000,000 distinct CDR3 sequences, approximately 25% found once; its top ten account for more than 3%. The same sample was also studied in work on T cells of mothers and their children.

This receptor was identified in a boy younger than 18 in good health. The V call is TRBV2, the J call TRBJ1-5; TRBD1 matches at 9 bases. Material: blood. In nucleotides, the CDR3 is TGTGCCAGCAGTGCAACCGGGACAGGGAATCAGCCCCAGCATTTT. This codes for CASSATGTGNQPQHF.